This T cell receptor beta chain was retrieved from a study of blood T cells in healthy people across ages. Germline CDR1 DFQATT, CDR2 SNEGSKA (reference sequence). This CDR3 has 14 residues. The V gene lost 5 bases and the J gene lost 8 bases, with 21 bases spanning the gap. Next came a second PCR, run for about 6 to 11 cycles, which used a sample-barcoded 5' primer along with a J-beta primer mix. TCRdb re-called the 5' RACE reads through MiXCR, storing one row per CDR3 protein. This table holds 1.6 million or so distinct CDR3 sequences, around 35% found once. This clonotype was observed a few times. This TCR was sampled from a woman in her twenties or thirties in good health. Sequencing used blood. The rearrangement joins TRBV20-1 to TRBJ1-2, with D possibly TRBD1 on 6 matching bases. The chain's CDR3 is CSARPTGRPKGYTF. CDR3 DNA sequence: TGCAGTGCTCGACCGACAGGTCGCCCCAAAGGCTACACCTTC.